Shown below are 27 T cell receptor beta chains from a single sample sequenced in a study of blood T cell repertoires in COVID-19. Clones were sequenced by immunoSEQ multiplex PCR, and TCRdb holds only the in-frame ones, with some missing. The table records more than 250,000 clones, approximately 82% of them present only once. The sequenced material came from peripheral blood. These receptors originate from a man aged 55 to 70 who had recovered from COVID-19.

Details on this clone: Other DNA sequences within the sample encode an identical CDR3. The chain uses TRBV5-4 and TRBJ1-5, with unresolved D. The germline gives CDR1 SGHNT, CDR2 YYREEE (reference sequence). V gave up 0 bases and J gave up 7 bases, with 5 bases separating them. This CDR3 is built from 12 residues. CDR3 in DNA: TGTGCCAGCAGCTTGGCGGGACAGCCCCAGCATTTT. It encodes CASSLAGQPQHF. The full variable domain, its missing parts supplied by reference TRBV5-4 and TRBJ1-5, is ETGVTQSPTHLIKTRGQQVTLRCSSQSGHNTVSWYQQALGQGPQFIFQYYREEENGRGNFPPRFSGLQFPNYSSELNVNALELDDSALYLCASSLAGQPQHFGDGTRLSIL.

This chain uses TRBV14 with TRBJ2-3, with TRBD1 matching over 9 bases. V shed 4 bases and J 5 bases; nucleotides not matched to a gene: 7. CDR3 length: 15 amino acids. CDR1 and CDR2 (germline): SGHDN, FVKESK. In DNA, the CDR3 is TGTGCCAGCAGCCTGACAGGGGGGTTCGGAGATACGCAGTATTTT. Its protein is CASSLTGGFGDTQYF.

The rearrangement uses TRBV19 and TRBJ2-1; 7 bases line up with TRBD2. This CDR3 is built from 17 residues. Per germline, CDR1 LNHDA and CDR2 SQIVND (reference sequence). J gave up 4 bases and V 7 bases, and 16 bases lay outside the gene matches. This CDR3 reads CASKKGIASGTYNEQFF. The CDR3 DNA follows: TGTGCCAGTAAAAAAGGGATTGCGAGCGGGACTTACAATGAGCAGTTCTTC.

The chain employs TRBV30 and TRBJ1-3; 7 bases fit TRBD1. Germline trimming cut 8 bases from V and 0 bases from J; bases unmatched to any gene: 10. This CDR3 contains 15 residues. Germline CDR1 reads GTSNPN; CDR2 reads SVGIG (reference sequence). CDR3 in amino acids: CARSPGQYSGNTIYF. CDR3 DNA sequence: TGTGCCCGGTCCCCGGGACAGTACTCTGGAAACACCATATATTTT.

This chain links TRBV20-1 with TRBJ2-5; no reliable D call. V lost 3 bases, J lost 2 bases, and 7 bases lay in between. CDR3 length: 12 residues. The germline V gene has CDR1 DFQATT and CDR2 SNEGSKA (reference sequence). The CDR3 DNA reads as TGCAGTGCTAGTATCAGTCAAGAGACCCAGTACTTC. Translating it yields CSASISQETQYF.

This chain links TRBV12-3 or TRBV12-4 with TRBJ1-1; no firm D call. CDR3 length: 13 amino acids. Trimming cost V 2 bases and J 2 bases, with 6 bases left between them. Here the CDR3 DNA reads TGTGCCAGCAGTTTAAAGAGTAACACTGAAGCTTTCTTT. Its protein is CASSLKSNTEAFF.

This CDR3 is CASSPTGIGSPLHF. The CDR3 coding sequence is TGTGCCAGCTCACCGACAGGGATAGGATCACCCCTCCACTTT. The chain carries TRBV18 and TRBJ1-6, with 7 bases aligning to TRBD1. CDR1 is KGHSH, CDR2 LQKENI, per germline. The CDR3 totals 14 residues. V gave up 3 bases and J gave up 10 bases; unmatched junction bases: 6.

The chain has TRBV5-1 and TRBJ1-1, with no clear D. CDR3 size: 14 residues. The V end was cut by 5 bases, the J end by 4 bases, with 15 bases between. From germline, CDR1 is SGHRS and CDR2 YFSETQ. The CDR3 DNA follows: TGCGCCAGCAGGTCGAACGACATGCGCACTGAAGCTTTCTTT. It translates to CASRSNDMRTEAFF.

The rearrangement joins TRBV18 to TRBJ2-3, with 9 bases aligning to TRBD1. V dropped 1 base and J dropped 6; count of bases not matched to a gene: 5. This CDR3 is 15 amino acids long. Germline values: CDR1 KGHSH, CDR2 LQKENI. In nucleotides, the CDR3 is TGTGCCAGCTCACCACAAGGGACAGGGTTGGATACGCAGTATTTT. It yields the protein CASSPQGTGLDTQYF.

J is TRBJ1-4 and V is TRBV7-9, with TRBD1 matching over 9 bases. Germline lookup yields CDR1 SEHNR and CDR2 FQNEAQ (reference sequence). The CDR3 loop spans 17 amino acids. The CDR3 region is CAVGLRDRALANEKLFF. CDR3 sequence (DNA): TGTGCGGTGGGTTTAAGGGACAGGGCGCTCGCTAATGAAAAACTGTTTTTT.

The chain joins TRBV2 to TRBJ2-5, with 8 bases identical to TRBD1. Germline-derived CDR1 and CDR2 are SNHLY and FYNNEI. This CDR3 has 15 residues. V lost 5 bases to trimming and J lost 5 bases; unmatched junction nucleotides: 10. The CDR3 DNA is TGTGCCAGCAGTAACAGCCGGGACAGGCATGAGACCCAGTACTTC. Protein product: CASSNSRDRHETQYF.

This clone appeared a single time. This chain joins TRBV18 and TRBJ2-5; the match to TRBD1 covers 9 bases. V shed 4 bases and J 4 bases; nucleotides not matched to a gene: 13. CDR3 length equals 17 residues. Germline CDR1 and CDR2: KGHSH and LQKENI. This CDR3 is CASSRTATTGGVETQYF. DNA for the CDR3: TGTGCCAGCTCACGGACGGCTACGACAGGGGGTGTAGAGACCCAGTACTTC.

The chain joins TRBV15 to TRBJ1-2, with 7 bases identical to TRBD1. The J segment lost 2 bases and the V segment lost 4 bases, leaving 7 bases of the junction unmatched. Germline V gives CDR1 LNHNV, CDR2 YYDKDF (reference sequence). The CDR3 is 15 amino acids. Here the CDR3 DNA reads TGTGCCACCAGCACTGACAGGGAGAAGAACTATGGCTACACCTTC. As protein: CATSTDREKNYGYTF.

The chain employs TRBV5-4 and TRBJ2-7; 14 bases map to TRBD2. The CDR3 runs 16 residues. J gave up 7 bases and V 4 bases, and 10 bases lay outside the gene matches. The germline gives CDR1 SGHNT, CDR2 YYREEE (reference sequence). In nucleotides, the CDR3 is TGTGCCAGCAGCACGGGACTAGCGGGAGCTTTAAGGGAGCAGTACTTC. Translating it yields CASSTGLAGALREQYF.

Remarks on this clone: This may stem from a read error, because a much larger clone lies one nucleotide away. Here the CDR3 DNA reads TGTGCCAGCAGAGGGACAGGGAATCAGCCCCAGCATTTT. Amino acid sequence: CASRGTGNQPQHF. The J gene is TRBJ1-5, the V gene TRBV7-8; 9 nucleotides line up with TRBD1. Germline V gene data show CDR1 as SGHVS and CDR2 as FQNEAQ. The junction had 1 base not matched to a gene; V was cut back by 6 bases and J by 4 bases. The CDR3 spans 13 residues.

This chain links TRBV5-1 with TRBJ2-1, with 11 bases aligning to TRBD2. Germline CDR1 reads SGHRS; CDR2 reads YFSETQ. Trimming cost V 1 base and J 4 bases; bases outside gene matches: 1. The CDR3 covers 15 residues. In nucleotides, the CDR3 is TGCGCCAGCAGCTTGACTAGCGGGAGTTACAATGAGCAGTTCTTC. Amino acids: CASSLTSGSYNEQFF.

The V gene is TRBV6-4, the J gene TRBJ1-2; the match to TRBD1 covers 9 bases. Germline lookup yields CDR1 MRHNA and CDR2 SNTAGT. The CDR3 consists of 15 residues. The V and J ends lost 7 bases and 2 bases, in that order; junction bases with no gene match: 8. The CDR3 here is CASKMDRGSNYGYTF. The CDR3 nucleotides are TGTGCCAGCAAGATGGACAGGGGATCCAACTATGGCTACACCTTC.

V usage is TRBV5-6 and J usage is TRBJ2-1, with 10 bases lining up with TRBD1. V was clipped by 4 bases and J by 2 bases; unmatched bases: 6. Looked up from germline, CDR1 is SGHDT and CDR2 is YYEEEE. This CDR3 contains 16 residues. DNA for the CDR3: TGTGCCAGCAGCCAGCCCGGACAGGGGGCCTACAATGAGCAGTTCTTC. This encodes CASSQPGQGAYNEQFF. The entire variable domain, with the rest obtained from reference TRBV5-6 and TRBJ2-1, is as follows: DAGVTQSPTHLIKTRGQQVTLRCSPKSGHDTVSWYQQALGQGPQFIFQYYEEEERQRGNFPDRFSGHQFPNYSSELNVNALLLGDSALYLCASSQPGQGAYNEQFFGPGTRLTVL.

The rearrangement links TRBV6-5 to TRBJ1-2; TRBD1 agrees at 7 bases. Germline V lookup: CDR1 MNHEY, CDR2 SVGAGI. This CDR3 region has 14 residues. V was pared by 6 bases and J by 7 bases, with 11 bases of the junction left unmatched. The CDR3 here is CASSGDSARGGYTF. DNA of the CDR3: TGTGCCAGCAGCGGGGACAGCGCCAGGGGTGGCTACACCTTC.

The sample holds one count of this clone. V usage is TRBV6-5 and J usage is TRBJ2-3, with D unclear. Germline lookup yields CDR1 MNHEY and CDR2 SVGAGI. The CDR3 spans 12 residues. V was pared by 5 bases and J by 6 bases, with 9 bases between. The CDR3 DNA reads TGTGCCAGCAGTCCTAACAGTGATACGCAGTATTTT. Its protein product is CASSPNSDTQYF.

This chain joins TRBV7-8 and TRBJ1-6; maybe TRBD1 (5 bases). Trimming removed 5 bases from V and 14 bases from J, with 22 bases in between. This CDR3 is built from 15 residues. Germline-derived CDR1 and CDR2 are SGHVS and FQNEAQ. CDR3 in amino acids: CASSPPGLSHRALHF. Written as DNA, the CDR3 is TGTGCCAGCAGCCCCCCGGGACTCTCCCATAGGGCCCTCCACTTT.

The J gene is TRBJ1-1, the V gene TRBV19, with 8 nucleotides matching TRBD1. This CDR3 comprises 15 residues. From germline, CDR1 is LNHDA and CDR2 SQIVND (reference sequence). V dropped 1 base and J dropped 6; count of bases not matched to a gene: 7. The CDR3 nucleotides read TGTGCCAGTAGTATAGCACAGGGGGGACGGGCTGAAGCTTTCTTT. Translated: CASSIAQGGRAEAFF.

This clone appeared a single time. V usage is TRBV15 and J usage is TRBJ2-2; possibly TRBD1 for D (5 bases). The ends were cut back, 3 bases at V and 4 bases at J, with 15 bases in the middle. This CDR3 comprises 16 residues. The germline V gene has CDR1 LNHNV and CDR2 YYDKDF (reference sequence). CDR3 region: CATSSIAGSPTGELFF. The CDR3 DNA is TGTGCCACCAGCAGTATAGCAGGGTCCCCCACCGGGGAGCTGTTTTTT.

The rearrangement uses TRBV12-3 or TRBV12-4 and TRBJ1-5; D is perhaps TRBD1 (5 bases). This CDR3 has 13 residues. Between the trimmed V and J ends, which lost 6 bases and 4 bases, there was a span of 10 bases. CDR3 nucleotides: TGTGCCAGCAGGCGGGGCTATAATCAGCCCCAGCATTTT. Translation: CASRRGYNQPQHF.

V is TRBV11-2 and J is TRBJ1-1; tentatively, D is TRBD1 (6 bases). Germline CDR1 SGHAT, CDR2 FQNNGV. This CDR3 contains 15 residues. V lost 5 bases and J 4 bases, leaving 17 bases between the germline ends. The chain's CDR3 is CASSTTTGIGTEAFF. The CDR3 nucleotides read TGTGCCAGCAGCACAACAACAGGGATTGGCACTGAAGCTTTCTTT.

The chain joins TRBV30 to TRBJ1-2; D gene ambiguous. The CDR3 length is 13 residues. The germline CDR1 and CDR2 sequences are GTSNPN and SVGIG (reference sequence). V was shortened by 0 bases and J by 7 bases, with 12 bases between the two germline ends. The CDR3 nucleotides are TGTGCCTGGAGTGTTGGGGTGGGAGGTGGCTACACCTTC. It yields the protein CAWSVGVGGGYTF.

The chain is built from TRBV5-1 and TRBJ2-1, with a weak D call TRBD1 (5 bases). The CDR3 has 15 residues. Trimming removed 1 base at V and 5 bases at J, with 13 bases between. CDR1 is SGHRS and CDR2 is YFSETQ in the germline V gene. This CDR3 is CASSLIGQGNNEQFF. In DNA, the CDR3 is TGCGCCAGCAGCTTGATTGGCCAGGGTAACAATGAGCAGTTCTTC.